The table lists the clone carrying this T cell receptor (beta chain) with a few counts. Its specificity is not known. This record belongs to a study of cytomegalovirus exposure and HLA in healthy donors. Study-level results: Sequencing had likely introduced a cluster of highly shared sequence variants as an artifact. There were under 200 TCR beta chains listed as cytomegalovirus-associated. Some V segments, TRBV6-2 and TRBV6-3 among them, were indistinguishable and were therefore excluded. At a 0.05 false discovery rate, a later analysis found 16,951 TCR beta sequences to be associated with HLA alleles.

60 Vbeta and 13 Jbeta primers were used in PCR. Assay: immunoSEQ multiplex PCR; the TCRdb copy retains only in-frame clones and omits some. The table lists 150,000 to 200,000 clones, about nine tenths of them singletons. The CDR3 runs 15 residues. The germline CDR1 and CDR2 sequences are SGHRS and YFSETQ. The J segment lost 5 bases and the V segment lost 4 bases, leaving 6 bases of the junction unmatched. Input material: PBMCs. The sequence was obtained from a boy aged 2 to 10 in good health and CMV-seronegative. The chain recombines TRBV5-1 with TRBJ2-5; 12 nucleotides agree with TRBD1. The CDR3 DNA sequence: TGCGCCAGCAGCATGGGGACAGGGGGCGGCGAGACCCAGTACTTC. This encodes CASSMGTGGGETQYF. Together with reference TRBV5-1 and TRBJ2-5, the CDR3 gives the full variable domain: KAGVTQTPRYLIKTRGQQVTLSCSPISGHRSVSWYQQTPGQGLQFLFEYFSETQRNKGNFPGRFSGRQFSNSRSEMNVSTLELGDSALYLCASSMGTGGGETQYFGPGTRLLVL.